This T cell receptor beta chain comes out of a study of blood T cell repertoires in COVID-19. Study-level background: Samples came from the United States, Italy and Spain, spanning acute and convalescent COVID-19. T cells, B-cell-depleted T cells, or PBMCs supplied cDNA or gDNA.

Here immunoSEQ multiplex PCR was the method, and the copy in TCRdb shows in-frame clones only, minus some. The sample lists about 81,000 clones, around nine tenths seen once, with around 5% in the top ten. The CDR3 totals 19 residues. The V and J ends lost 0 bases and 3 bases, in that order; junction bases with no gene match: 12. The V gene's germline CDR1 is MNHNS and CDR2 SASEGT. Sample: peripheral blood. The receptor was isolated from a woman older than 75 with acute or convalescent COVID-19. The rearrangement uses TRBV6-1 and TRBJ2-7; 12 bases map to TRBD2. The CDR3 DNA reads TGTGCCAGCAGTGAAGCGCTGCGACTAGCGGGAGCGCCCGTCTACGAGCAGTACTTC. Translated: CASSEALRLAGAPVYEQYF.